This TCR beta chain was retrieved from a study of T cells after yellow fever vaccination. CDR3 length equals 13 residues. V gave up 6 bases and J gave up 1 base, with 13 bases separating them. Germline CDR1 and CDR2: DFQATT and SNEGSKA (reference sequence). Study-level points and caveats: Just a small share of clonotypes turned up in the CD4 compartment as well as the CD8 compartment. Within FACS-sorted repertoires, abundant clonotypes contaminating from the bulk population could be present.

UMIs were added to TCR cDNA along with a universal primer site when it was made by 5'RACE template switching. One entry per CDR3 protein results from TCRdb running MiXCR on the 5' RACE reads. The sample carries 95,000 to 150,000 distinct CDR3 sequences, 7.4% recorded once. In this sample, this clonotype turned up many times. Its antigen is not known. The chain uses TRBV20-1 and TRBJ2-7, with D perhaps matching TRBD2 (6 bases). This clonotype was sampled from a man aged 18-30 years who received the YFV17D yellow fever vaccine. Sequenced here: CD4+ T cells sorted from PBMCs, sampled 10 to 11 days after the first yellow fever vaccination. CDR3 coding DNA: TGCAGTGCCAGACTTGGGGGGTCCTACGAGCAGTACTTC. Encoded protein: CSARLGGSYEQYF.